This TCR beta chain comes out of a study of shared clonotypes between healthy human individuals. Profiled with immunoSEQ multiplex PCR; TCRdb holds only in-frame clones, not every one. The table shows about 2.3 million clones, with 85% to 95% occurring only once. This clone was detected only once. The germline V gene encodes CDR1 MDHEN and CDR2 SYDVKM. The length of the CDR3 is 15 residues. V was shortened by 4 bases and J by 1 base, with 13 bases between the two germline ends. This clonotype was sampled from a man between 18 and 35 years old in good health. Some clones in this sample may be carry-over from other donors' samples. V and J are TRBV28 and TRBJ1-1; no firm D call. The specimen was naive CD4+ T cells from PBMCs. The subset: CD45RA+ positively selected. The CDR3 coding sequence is TGTGCCAGCAGTTCCCACCCGACGGGGAACACTGAAGCTTTCTTT. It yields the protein CASSSHPTGNTEAFF. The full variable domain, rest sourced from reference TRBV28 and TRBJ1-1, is DVKVTQSSRYLVKRTGEKVFLECVQDMDHENMFWYRQDPGLGLRLIYFSYDVKMKEKGDIPEGYSVSREKKERFSLILESASTNQTSMYLCASSSHPTGNTEAFFGQGTRLTVV.